This TCR beta chain was captured in a study of T cells in Graves' hyperthyroidism and ophthalmopathy. Study-level points and caveats: Blood held most thyroid clonotypes expanded above 0.001 frequency. From stable hyperthyroidism, ophthalmopathy was separated by a 13 V-J model.

Turning to this clonotype: Antigen: not known.

Exclusion of patients followed from uncontrolled infection, other autoimmune disease, pregnancy or lactation. PBMCs came from 7.5 to 10 ml fresh peripheral blood. The source material, RNA transcripts, was used to amplify TCR beta CDR3 regions. RT-PCR in the first round (using the HTBI primer set) targeted the TCR CDR3. TCRdb passed the multiplex PCR reads through MiXCR, listing each CDR3 protein once. Of about 330,000 distinct CDR3 sequences in the sample, roughly 13% were seen once. Sequencing was done on a sample of blood. The receptor's source is a woman aged 40-49 years with Graves' ophthalmopathy.

The CDR3 region is CAISDTSGGRSETQYF. CDR3 bases: TGTGCCATCAGTGATACCTCTGGCGGGAGGTCAGAGACCCAGTACTTC. V usage is TRBV10-3 and J usage is TRBJ2-5; 8 bases match TRBD2. CDR1 is ENHRY, CDR2 SYGVKD, per germline. CDR3 length: 16 amino acids. V shed 3 bases and J 4 bases; nucleotides not matched to a gene: 10.